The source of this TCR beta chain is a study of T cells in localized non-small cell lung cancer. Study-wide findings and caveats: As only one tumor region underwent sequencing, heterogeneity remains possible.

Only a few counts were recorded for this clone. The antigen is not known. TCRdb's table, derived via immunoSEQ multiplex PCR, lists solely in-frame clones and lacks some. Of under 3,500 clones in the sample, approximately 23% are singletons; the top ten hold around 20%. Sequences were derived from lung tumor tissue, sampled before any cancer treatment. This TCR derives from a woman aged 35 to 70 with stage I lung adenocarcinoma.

CDR3 region: CAWSVGDFGRNQPQHF. As DNA, the CDR3 is TGTGCCTGGAGTGTAGGGGATTTTGGGCGCAATCAGCCCCAGCATTTT. The gene calls are TRBV30 and TRBJ1-5; D perhaps matches TRBD1 (5 bases). The CDR3 consists of 16 residues. Germline V gene data show CDR1 as GTSNPN and CDR2 as SVGIG (reference sequence). V was cut by 0 bases and J by 2 bases, with 14 bases left in between.